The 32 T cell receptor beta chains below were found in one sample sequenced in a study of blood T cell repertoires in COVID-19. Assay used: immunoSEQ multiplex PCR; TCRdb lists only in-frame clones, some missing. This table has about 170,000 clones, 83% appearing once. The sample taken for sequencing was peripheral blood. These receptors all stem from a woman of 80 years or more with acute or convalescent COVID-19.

DNA for the CDR3: TGTGCCAGCAGTCGTAGTCCTGTCTCCTACGAGCAGTACTTC. This codes for CASSRSPVSYEQYF. J is TRBJ2-7 and V is TRBV6-5, with unresolved D. Germline V lookup: CDR1 MNHEY, CDR2 SVGAGI. There are 14 residues in the CDR3. V lost 5 bases to trimming and J lost 0 bases, with 11 bases between them.

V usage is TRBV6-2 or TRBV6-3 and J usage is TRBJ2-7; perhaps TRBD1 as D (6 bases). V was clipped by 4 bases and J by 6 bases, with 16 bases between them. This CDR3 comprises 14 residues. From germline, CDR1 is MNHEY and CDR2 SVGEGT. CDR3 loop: CASSFCPTGCEQYF. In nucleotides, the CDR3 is TGTGCCAGCAGTTTCTGCCCCACAGGGTGCGAGCAGTACTTC.

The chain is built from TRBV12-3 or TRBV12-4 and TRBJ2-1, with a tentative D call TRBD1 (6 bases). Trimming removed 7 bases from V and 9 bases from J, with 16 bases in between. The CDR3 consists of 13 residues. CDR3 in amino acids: CASTTTLGAEQFF. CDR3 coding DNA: TGTGCCAGCACTACGACGCTGGGGGCTGAGCAGTTCTTC.

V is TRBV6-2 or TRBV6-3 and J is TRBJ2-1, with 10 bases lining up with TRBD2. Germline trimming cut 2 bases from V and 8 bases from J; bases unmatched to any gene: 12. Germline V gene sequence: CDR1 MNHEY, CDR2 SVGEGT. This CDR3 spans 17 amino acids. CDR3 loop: CASSYPQLAGLMDEQFF. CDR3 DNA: TGTGCCAGCAGTTACCCTCAACTAGCGGGGCTTATGGATGAGCAGTTCTTC.

The CDR3 here is CASSEVGGPNEKLFF. The CDR3 bases are TGTGCCAGCAGTGAGGTTGGGGGCCCTAATGAAAAACTGTTTTTT. The V and J genes are TRBV2 and TRBJ1-4; tentatively, D is TRBD1 (6 bases). The CDR3 is 15 amino acids. Germline V CDR1 and CDR2: SNHLY, FYNNEI. Trimming took off 3 bases at V and 3 bases at J, with 11 bases between the two ends.

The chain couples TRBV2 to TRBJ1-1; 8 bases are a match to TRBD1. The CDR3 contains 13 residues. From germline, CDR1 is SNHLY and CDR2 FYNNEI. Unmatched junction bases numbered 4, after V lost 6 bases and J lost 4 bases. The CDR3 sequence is CASSGQGATEAFF. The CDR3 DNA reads TGTGCCAGCAGCGGACAGGGTGCCACTGAAGCTTTCTTT.

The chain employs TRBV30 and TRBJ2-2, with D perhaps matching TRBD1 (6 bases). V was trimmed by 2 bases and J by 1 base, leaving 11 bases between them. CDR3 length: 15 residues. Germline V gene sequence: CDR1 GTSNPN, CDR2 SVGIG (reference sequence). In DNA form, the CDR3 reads TGTGCCTGGAGTCACAGGGCGGTGAACACCGGGGAGCTGTTTTTT. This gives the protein CAWSHRAVNTGELFF.

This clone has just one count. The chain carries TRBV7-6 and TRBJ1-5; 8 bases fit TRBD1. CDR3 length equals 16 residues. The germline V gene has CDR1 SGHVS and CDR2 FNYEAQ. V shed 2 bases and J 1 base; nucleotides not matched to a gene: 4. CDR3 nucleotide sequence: TGTGCCAGCAGCTTACTGTCAGGGGGCAGCAATCAGCCCCAGCATTTT. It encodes CASSLLSGGSNQPQHF.

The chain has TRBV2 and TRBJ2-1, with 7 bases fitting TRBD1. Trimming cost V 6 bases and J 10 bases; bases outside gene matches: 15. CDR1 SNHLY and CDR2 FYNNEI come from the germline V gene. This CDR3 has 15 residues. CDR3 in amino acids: CASRGLGQPSEEQFF. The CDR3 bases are TGTGCCAGCAGAGGGTTGGGACAGCCCTCGGAGGAGCAGTTCTTC.

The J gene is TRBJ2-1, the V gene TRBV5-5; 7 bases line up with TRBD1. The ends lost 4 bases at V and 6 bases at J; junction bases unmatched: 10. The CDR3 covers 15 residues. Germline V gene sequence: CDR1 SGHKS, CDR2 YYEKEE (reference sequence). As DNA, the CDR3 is TGTGCCAGCAGCCCCACAGGGGATACAGGCAATGAGCAGTTCTTC. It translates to CASSPTGDTGNEQFF.

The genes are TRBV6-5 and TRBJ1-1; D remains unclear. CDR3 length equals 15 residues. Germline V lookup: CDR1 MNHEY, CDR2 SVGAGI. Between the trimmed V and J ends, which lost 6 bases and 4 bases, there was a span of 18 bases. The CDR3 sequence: CASRPALGDGTEAFF. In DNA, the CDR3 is TGTGCCAGCAGGCCCGCTCTTGGAGACGGCACTGAAGCTTTCTTT.

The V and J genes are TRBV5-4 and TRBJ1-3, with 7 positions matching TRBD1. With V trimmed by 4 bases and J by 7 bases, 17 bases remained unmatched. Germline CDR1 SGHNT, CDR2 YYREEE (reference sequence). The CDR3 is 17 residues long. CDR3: CASSTHREQGGANTIYF. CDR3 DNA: TGTGCCAGCAGCACACATAGGGAGCAGGGGGGTGCGAACACCATATATTTT.

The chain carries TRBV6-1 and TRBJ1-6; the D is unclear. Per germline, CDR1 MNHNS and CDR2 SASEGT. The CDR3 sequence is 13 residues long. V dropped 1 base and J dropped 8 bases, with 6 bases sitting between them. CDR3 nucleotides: TGTGCCAGCAGTGAAGACCGGGATTCACCCCTCCACTTT. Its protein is CASSEDRDSPLHF.

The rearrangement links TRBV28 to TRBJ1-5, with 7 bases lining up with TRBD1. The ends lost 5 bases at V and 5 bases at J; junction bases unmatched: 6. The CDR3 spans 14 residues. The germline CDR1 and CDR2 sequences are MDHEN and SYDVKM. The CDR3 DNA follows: TGTGCCAGCAGTCGCGACAGGGCTTATCAGCCCCAGCATTTT. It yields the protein CASSRDRAYQPQHF.

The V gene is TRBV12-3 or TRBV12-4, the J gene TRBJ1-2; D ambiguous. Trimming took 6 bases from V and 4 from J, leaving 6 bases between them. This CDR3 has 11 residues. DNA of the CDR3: TGTGCCAGCAGGCAGTTCTATGGCTACACCTTC. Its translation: CASRQFYGYTF.

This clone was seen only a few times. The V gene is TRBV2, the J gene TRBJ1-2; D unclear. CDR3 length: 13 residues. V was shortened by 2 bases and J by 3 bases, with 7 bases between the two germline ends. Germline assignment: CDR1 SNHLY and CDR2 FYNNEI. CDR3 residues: CASSENRDYGYTF. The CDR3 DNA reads TGTGCCAGCAGTGAAAATCGGGACTATGGCTACACCTTC.

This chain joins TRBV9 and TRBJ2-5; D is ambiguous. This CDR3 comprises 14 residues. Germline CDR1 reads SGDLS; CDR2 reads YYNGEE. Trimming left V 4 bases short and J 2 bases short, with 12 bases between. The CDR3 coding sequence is TGTGCCAGCAGCCCCCAGGATCTACAAGAGACCCAGTACTTC. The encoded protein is CASSPQDLQETQYF.

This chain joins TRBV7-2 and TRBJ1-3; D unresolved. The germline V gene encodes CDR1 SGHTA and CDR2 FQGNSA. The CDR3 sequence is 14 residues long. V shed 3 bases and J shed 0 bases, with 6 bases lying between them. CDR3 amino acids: CASSFGFSGNTIYF. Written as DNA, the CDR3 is TGTGCCAGCAGCTTTGGCTTCTCTGGAAACACCATATATTTT.

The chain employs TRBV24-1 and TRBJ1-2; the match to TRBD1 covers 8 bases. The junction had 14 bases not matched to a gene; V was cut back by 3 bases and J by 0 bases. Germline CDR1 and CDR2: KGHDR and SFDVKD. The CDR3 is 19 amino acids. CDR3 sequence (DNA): TGTGCCACCAGTGATCCAAACCAGGGGGCGAGGAAGGCTAACTATGGCTACACCTTC. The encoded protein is CATSDPNQGARKANYGYTF.

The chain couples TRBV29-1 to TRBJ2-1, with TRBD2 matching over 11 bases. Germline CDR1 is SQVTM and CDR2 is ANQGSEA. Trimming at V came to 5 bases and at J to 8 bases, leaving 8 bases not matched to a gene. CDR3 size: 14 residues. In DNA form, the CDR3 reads TGCAGCGTTCCGGCTAGCGGGAGGATTTATGAGCAGTTCTTC. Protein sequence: CSVPASGRIYEQFF.

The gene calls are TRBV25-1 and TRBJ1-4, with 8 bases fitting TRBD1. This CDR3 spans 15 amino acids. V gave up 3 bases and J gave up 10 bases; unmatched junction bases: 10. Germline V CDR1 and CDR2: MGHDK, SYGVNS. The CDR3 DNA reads TGTGCCAGCAGTGATAGGACAGGGTATGCTGCAAAACTGTTTTTT. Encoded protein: CASSDRTGYAAKLFF.

CDR3 nucleotide sequence: TGTGCCAGCAGCAACCTTAACCGCGTCGGGACTCCCAACACTGAAGCTTTCTTT. Translated: CASSNLNRVGTPNTEAFF. The J gene is TRBJ1-1, the V gene TRBV7-2, with D possibly being TRBD1 (5 bases). The germline CDR1 and CDR2 sequences are SGHTA and FQGNSA. The CDR3 runs 18 residues. Trimming stripped 5 bases from V and 2 bases from J, with 24 bases between.

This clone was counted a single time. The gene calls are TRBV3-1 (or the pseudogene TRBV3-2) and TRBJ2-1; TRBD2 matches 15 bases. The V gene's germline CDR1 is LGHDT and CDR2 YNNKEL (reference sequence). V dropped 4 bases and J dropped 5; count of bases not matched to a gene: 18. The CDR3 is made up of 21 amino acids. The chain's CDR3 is CASSRSFGTSGGPRRDNEQFF. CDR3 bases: TGTGCCAGCAGCCGATCATTCGGGACTAGCGGGGGGCCCCGCCGGGACAATGAGCAGTTCTTC.

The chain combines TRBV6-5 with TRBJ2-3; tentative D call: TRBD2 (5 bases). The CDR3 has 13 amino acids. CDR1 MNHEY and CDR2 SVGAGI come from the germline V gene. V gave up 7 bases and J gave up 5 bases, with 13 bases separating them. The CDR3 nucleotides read TGTGCCAGCAATGCGGGTTTAGGAGATACGCAGTATTTT. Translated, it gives CASNAGLGDTQYF.

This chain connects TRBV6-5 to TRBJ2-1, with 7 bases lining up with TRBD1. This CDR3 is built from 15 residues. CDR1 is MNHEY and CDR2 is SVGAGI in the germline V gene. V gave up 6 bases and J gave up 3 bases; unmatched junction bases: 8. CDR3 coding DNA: TGTGCCAGCAGCCTAACAGGGGCAGACTACAATGAGCAGTTCTTC. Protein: CASSLTGADYNEQFF.

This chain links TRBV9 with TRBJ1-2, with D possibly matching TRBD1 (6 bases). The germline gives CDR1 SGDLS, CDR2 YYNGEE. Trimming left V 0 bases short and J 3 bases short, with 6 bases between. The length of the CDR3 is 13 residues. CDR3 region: CASSVDRDYGYTF. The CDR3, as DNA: TGTGCCAGCAGCGTAGACAGGGACTATGGCTACACCTTC.

The CDR3 is CASSLAAGEDIEQFF. CDR3 nucleotide sequence: TGTGCCAGCAGCTTAGCGGCGGGAGAAGATATTGAGCAGTTCTTC. The chain carries TRBV11-2 and TRBJ2-1; TRBD2 aligns across 7 bases. The germline V gene has CDR1 SGHAT and CDR2 FQNNGV. This CDR3 is 15 amino acids long. V gave up 1 base and J gave up 9 bases; unmatched junction bases: 9.

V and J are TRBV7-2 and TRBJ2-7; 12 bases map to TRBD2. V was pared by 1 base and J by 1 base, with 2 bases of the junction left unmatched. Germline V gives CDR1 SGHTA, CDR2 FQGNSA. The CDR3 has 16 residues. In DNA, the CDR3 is TGTGCCAGCAGCTTAGAAGGGACTAGCGGGTCCTACGAGCAGTACTTC. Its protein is CASSLEGTSGSYEQYF.

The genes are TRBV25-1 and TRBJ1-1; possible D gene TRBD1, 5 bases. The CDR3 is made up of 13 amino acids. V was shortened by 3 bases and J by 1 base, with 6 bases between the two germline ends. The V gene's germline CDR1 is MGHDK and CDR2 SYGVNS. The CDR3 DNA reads TGTGCCAGCAGTGATCAGGGGAACACTGAAGCTTTCTTT. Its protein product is CASSDQGNTEAFF.

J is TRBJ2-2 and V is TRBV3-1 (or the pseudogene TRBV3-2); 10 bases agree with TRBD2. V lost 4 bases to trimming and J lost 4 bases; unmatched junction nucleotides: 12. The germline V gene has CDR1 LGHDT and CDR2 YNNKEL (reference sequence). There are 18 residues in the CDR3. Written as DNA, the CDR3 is TGTGCCAGCAGCCCAAGCCGGCTAGCGGGGGCTGGCACCGGGGAGCTGTTTTTT. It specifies CASSPSRLAGAGTGELFF.

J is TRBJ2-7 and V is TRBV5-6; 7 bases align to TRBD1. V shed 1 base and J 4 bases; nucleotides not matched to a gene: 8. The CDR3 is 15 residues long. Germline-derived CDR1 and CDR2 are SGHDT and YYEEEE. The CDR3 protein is CASSLPETGYYEQYF. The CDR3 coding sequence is TGTGCCAGCAGCTTGCCCGAGACAGGGTATTACGAGCAGTACTTC.

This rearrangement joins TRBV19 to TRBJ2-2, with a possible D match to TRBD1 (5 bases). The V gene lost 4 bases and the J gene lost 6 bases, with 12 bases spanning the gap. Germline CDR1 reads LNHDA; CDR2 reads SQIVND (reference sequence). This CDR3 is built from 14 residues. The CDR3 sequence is CASSRNQGSGELFF. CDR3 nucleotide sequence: TGTGCCAGTAGTAGGAACCAGGGATCCGGGGAGCTGTTTTTT.